The following is a T cell receptor beta chain sequence with its context. Its antigen is unidentified. This specimen comes from a study of T cell repertoires in cytomegalovirus infection. Study as a whole: Shared public TCR beta signatures pointed to both CMV infection and a matching HLA type.

TCRdb ran MiXCR on the reads and lists one entry per CDR3 protein. The sample shows about 240,000 distinct CDR3 sequences, 9% to 15% of them seen only once. Points from the study as a whole: Summed frequency of shared TCR beta families picked out CMV carriers who also had the relevant HLA. In two of eight donors, the top clonotype was HLA-C-restricted CMV-specific.

This clonotype was sampled from a human donor in good health (CMV status not recorded). Some clones in this sample may be carry-over from other donors' samples. The sample taken for sequencing was PBMCs.

CDR3 coding DNA: TGTGCCAGCAGTGTTAGCGGGAGGGACACAGATACGCAGTATTTT. Protein: CASSVSGRDTDTQYF. V and J are TRBV12-3 or TRBV12-4 and TRBJ2-3, with TRBD2 matching 11 bases. The V gene end was trimmed by 5 bases and the J gene end by 2 bases; junction bases not matched to a gene: 3. This CDR3 is 15 amino acids long.